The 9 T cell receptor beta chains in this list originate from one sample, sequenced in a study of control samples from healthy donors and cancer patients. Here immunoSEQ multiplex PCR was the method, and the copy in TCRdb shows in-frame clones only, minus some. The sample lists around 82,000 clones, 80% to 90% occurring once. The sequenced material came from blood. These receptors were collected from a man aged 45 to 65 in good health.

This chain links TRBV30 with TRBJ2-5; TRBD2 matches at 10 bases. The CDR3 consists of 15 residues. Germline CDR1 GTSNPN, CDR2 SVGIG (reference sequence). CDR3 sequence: CSLSISGRAEETQYF. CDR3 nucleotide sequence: TGTTCCCTCTCCATAAGCGGGAGGGCCGAAGAGACCCAGTACTTC.

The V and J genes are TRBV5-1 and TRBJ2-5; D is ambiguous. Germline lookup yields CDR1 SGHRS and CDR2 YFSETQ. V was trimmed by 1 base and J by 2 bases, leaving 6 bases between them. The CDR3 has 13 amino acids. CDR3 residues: CASSLTPQETQYF. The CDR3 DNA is TGCGCCAGCAGCTTGACCCCTCAAGAGACCCAGTACTTC.

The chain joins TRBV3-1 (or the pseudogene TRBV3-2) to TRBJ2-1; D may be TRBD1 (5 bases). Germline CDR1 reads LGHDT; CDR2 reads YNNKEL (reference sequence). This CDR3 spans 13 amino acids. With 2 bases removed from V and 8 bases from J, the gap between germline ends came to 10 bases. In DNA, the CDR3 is TGTGCCAGCAGCCAAAATCTAGGGGATGAGCAGTTCTTC. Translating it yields CASSQNLGDEQFF.

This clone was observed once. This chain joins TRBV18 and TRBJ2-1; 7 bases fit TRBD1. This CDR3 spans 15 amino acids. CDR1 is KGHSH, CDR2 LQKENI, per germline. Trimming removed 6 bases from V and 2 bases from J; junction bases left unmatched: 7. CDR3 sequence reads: CASSYGTATYNEQFF. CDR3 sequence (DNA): TGTGCCAGCTCCTACGGGACAGCAACCTACAATGAGCAGTTCTTC.

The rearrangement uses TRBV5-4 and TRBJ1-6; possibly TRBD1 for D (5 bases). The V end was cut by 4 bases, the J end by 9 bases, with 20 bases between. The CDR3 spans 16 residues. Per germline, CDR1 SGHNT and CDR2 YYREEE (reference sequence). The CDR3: CASSSGTGRSISPLHF. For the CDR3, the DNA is TGTGCCAGCAGCAGTGGGACGGGCAGGAGCATTTCACCCCTCCACTTT.

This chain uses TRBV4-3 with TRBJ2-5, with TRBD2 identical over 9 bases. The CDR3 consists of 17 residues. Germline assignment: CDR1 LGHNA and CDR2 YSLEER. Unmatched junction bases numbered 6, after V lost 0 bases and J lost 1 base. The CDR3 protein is CASSQEFGAGGQETQYF. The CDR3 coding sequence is TGCGCCAGCAGCCAAGAATTTGGAGCGGGGGGCCAAGAGACCCAGTACTTC.

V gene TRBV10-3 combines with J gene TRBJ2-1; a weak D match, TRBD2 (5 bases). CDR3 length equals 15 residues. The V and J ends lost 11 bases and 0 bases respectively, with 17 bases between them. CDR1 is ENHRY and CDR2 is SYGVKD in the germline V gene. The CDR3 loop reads CASTEGPSSYNEQFF. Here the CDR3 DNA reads TGTGCCTCGACTGAGGGCCCCAGCTCCTACAATGAGCAGTTCTTC.

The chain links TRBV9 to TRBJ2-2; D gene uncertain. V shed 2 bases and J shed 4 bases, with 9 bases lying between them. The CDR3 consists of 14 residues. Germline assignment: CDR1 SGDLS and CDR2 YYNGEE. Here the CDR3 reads CASSVWGSTGELFF. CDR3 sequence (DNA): TGTGCCAGCAGCGTTTGGGGTTCCACCGGGGAGCTGTTTTTT.

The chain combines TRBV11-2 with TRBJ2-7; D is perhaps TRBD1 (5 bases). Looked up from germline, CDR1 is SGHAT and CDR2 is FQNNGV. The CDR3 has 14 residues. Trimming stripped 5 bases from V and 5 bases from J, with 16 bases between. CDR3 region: CASSRATAGNEQYF. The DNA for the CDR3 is TGTGCCAGCAGCCGGGCCACGGCAGGGAACGAGCAGTACTTC. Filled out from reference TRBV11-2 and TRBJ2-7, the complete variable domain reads EAGVAQSPRYKIIEKRQSVAFWCNPISGHATLYWYQQILGQGPKLLIQFQNNGVVDDSQLPKDRFSAERLKGVDSTLKIQPAKLEDSAVYLCASSRATAGNEQYFGPGTRLTVT.